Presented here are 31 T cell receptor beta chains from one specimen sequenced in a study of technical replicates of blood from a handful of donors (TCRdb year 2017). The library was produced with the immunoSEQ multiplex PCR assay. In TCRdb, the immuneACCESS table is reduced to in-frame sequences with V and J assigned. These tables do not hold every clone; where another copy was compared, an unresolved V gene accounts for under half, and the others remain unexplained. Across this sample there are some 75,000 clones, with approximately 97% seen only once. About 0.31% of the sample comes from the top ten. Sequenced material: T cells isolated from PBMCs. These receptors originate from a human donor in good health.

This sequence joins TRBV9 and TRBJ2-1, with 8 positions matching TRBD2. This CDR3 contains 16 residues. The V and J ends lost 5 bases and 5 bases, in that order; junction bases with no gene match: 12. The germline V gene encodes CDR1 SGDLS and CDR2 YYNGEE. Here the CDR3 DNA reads TGTGCCAGCAGAGACGCCCGGGAGGGCCCAAACAATGAGCAGTTCTTC. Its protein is CASRDAREGPNNEQFF. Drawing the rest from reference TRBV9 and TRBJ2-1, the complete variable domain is DSGVTQTPKHLITATGQRVTLRCSPRSGDLSVYWYQQSLDQGLQFLIQYYNGEERAKGNILERFSAQQFPDLHSELNLSSLELGDSALYFCASRDAREGPNNEQFFGPGTRLTVL.

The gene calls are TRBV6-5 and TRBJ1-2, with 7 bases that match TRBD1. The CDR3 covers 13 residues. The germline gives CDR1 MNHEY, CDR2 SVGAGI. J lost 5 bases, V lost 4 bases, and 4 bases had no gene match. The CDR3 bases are TGTGCCAGCAGTTCCCGGACAGGTTATGGCTACACCTTC. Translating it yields CASSSRTGYGYTF.

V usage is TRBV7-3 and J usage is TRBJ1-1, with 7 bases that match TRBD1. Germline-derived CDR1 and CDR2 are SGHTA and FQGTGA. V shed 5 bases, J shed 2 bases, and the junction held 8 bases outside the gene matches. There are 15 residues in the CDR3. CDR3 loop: CASSPLGTANTEAFF. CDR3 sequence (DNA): TGTGCCAGCAGCCCGCTGGGGACAGCTAACACTGAAGCTTTCTTT.

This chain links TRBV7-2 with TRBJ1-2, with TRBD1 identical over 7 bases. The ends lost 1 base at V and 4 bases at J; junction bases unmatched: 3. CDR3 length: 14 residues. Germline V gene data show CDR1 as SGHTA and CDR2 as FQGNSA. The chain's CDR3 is CASSLGSGGYGYTF. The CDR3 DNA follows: TGTGCCAGCAGCTTAGGGTCAGGGGGCTATGGCTACACCTTC.

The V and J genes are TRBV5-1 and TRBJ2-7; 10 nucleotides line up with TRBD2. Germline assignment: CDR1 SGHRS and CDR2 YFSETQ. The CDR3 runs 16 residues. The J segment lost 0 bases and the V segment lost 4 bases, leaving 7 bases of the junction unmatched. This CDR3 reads CASSPWTSGNSYEQYF. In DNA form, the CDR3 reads TGCGCCAGCAGCCCCTGGACTAGCGGTAACTCCTACGAGCAGTACTTC.

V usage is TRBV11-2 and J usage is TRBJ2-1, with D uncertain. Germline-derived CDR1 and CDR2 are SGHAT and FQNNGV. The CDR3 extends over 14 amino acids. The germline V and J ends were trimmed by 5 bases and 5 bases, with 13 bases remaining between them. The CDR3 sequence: CASSLDFPNNEQFF. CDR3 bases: TGTGCCAGCAGCCTTGACTTCCCTAACAATGAGCAGTTCTTC. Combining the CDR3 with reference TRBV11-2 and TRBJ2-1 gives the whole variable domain EAGVAQSPRYKIIEKRQSVAFWCNPISGHATLYWYQQILGQGPKLLIQFQNNGVVDDSQLPKDRFSAERLKGVDSTLKIQPAKLEDSAVYLCASSLDFPNNEQFFGPGTRLTVL.

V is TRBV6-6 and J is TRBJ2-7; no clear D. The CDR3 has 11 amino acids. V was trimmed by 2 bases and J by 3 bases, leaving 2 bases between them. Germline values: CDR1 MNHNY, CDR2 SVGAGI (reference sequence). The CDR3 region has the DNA TGTGCCAGCAGTTACCTCTACGAGCAGTACTTC. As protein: CASSYLYEQYF.

CDR3 in DNA: TGTGCCAGCAGCCTGGATCCACTAGCGGCGGTAAACGAGCAGTACTTC. It specifies CASSLDPLAAVNEQYF. The chain links TRBV2 to TRBJ2-7; TRBD2 agrees at 8 bases. The germline V gene encodes CDR1 SNHLY and CDR2 FYNNEI. Trimming took 6 bases from V and 5 from J; bases not matched to a gene: 15. The CDR3 runs 16 residues.

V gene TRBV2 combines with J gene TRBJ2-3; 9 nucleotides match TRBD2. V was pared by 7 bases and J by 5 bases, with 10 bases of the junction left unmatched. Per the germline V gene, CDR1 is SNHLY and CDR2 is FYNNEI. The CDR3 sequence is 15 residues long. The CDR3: CASKIRLAGLDTQYF. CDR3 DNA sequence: TGTGCCAGCAAGATTCGGCTAGCGGGACTAGATACGCAGTATTTT. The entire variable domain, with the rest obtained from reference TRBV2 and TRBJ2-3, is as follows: EPEVTQTPSHQVTQMGQEVILRCVPISNHLYFYWYRQILGQKVEFLVSFYNNEISEKSEIFDDQFSVERPDGSNFTLKIRSTKLEDSAMYFCASKIRLAGLDTQYFGPGTRLTVL.

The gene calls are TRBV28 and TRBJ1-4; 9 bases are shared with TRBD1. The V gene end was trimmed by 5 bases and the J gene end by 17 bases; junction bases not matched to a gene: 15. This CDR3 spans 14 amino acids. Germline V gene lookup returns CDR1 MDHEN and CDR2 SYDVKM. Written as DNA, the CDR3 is TGTGCCAGCAGTGTCCCGGGACAGGGCCAATCGGGTTTTTTT. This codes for CASSVPGQGQSGFF.

DNA for the CDR3: TGCAGCGTGGAGAGGGGACAGGGCGCTAACTATGGCTACACCTTC. Amino acids: CSVERGQGANYGYTF. V and J are TRBV29-1 and TRBJ1-2; 9 positions match TRBD1. Germline assignment: CDR1 SQVTM and CDR2 ANQGSEA. The CDR3 runs to 15 residues. The junction had 8 bases not matched to a gene; V was cut back by 6 bases and J by 0 bases. The variable domain in full, with the rest retrieved from reference TRBV29-1 and TRBJ1-2, is SAVISQKPSRDICQRGTSLTIQCQVDSQVTMMFWYRQQPGQSLTLIATANQGSEATYESGFVIDKFPISRPNLTFSTLTVSNMSPEDSSIYLCSVERGQGANYGYTFGSGTRLTVV.

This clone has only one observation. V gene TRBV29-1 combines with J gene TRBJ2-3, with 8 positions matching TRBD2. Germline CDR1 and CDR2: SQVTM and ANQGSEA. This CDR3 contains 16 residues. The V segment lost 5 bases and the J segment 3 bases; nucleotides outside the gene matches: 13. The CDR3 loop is CSVPGGGRTTTDTQYF. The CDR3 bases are TGCAGCGTTCCCGGGGGGGGCAGGACTACGACAGATACGCAGTATTTT.

CDR3: CASSLRVGGSYEQYF. The CDR3 DNA follows: TGTGCCAGCAGCTTAAGGGTGGGAGGATCCTACGAGCAGTACTTC. The chain links TRBV7-6 to TRBJ2-7; possible D gene TRBD2, 6 bases. Germline CDR1 and CDR2: SGHVS and FNYEAQ. This CDR3 is built from 15 residues. V lost 2 bases, J lost 1 base, and 12 bases lay in between.

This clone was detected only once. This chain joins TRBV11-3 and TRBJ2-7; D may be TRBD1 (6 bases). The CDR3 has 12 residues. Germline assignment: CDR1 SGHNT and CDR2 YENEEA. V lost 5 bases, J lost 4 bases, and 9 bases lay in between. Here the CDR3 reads CASSIGQYEQYF. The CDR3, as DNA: TGTGCCAGCAGCATCGGACAGTACGAGCAGTACTTC.

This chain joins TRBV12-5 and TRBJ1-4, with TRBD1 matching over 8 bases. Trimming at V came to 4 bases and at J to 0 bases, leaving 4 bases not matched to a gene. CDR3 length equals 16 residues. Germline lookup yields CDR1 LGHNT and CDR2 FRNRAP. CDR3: CASGSGTGPTNEKLFF. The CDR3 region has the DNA TGTGCTAGTGGTTCCGGGACAGGACCAACTAATGAAAAACTGTTTTTT.

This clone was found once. For the CDR3, the DNA is TGTGCCAGCAGCTTAGCATTAGCGGGAGGCCACGAGCAGTACTTC. Translated: CASSLALAGGHEQYF. This chain joins TRBV11-2 and TRBJ2-7, with 10 bases matching TRBD2. The germline CDR1 and CDR2 sequences are SGHAT and FQNNGV. V lost 1 base, J lost 5 bases, and 5 bases stayed unmatched. The CDR3 contains 15 residues. Filled out from reference TRBV11-2 and TRBJ2-7, the complete variable domain reads EAGVAQSPRYKIIEKRQSVAFWCNPISGHATLYWYQQILGQGPKLLIQFQNNGVVDDSQLPKDRFSAERLKGVDSTLKIQPAKLEDSAVYLCASSLALAGGHEQYFGPGTRLTVT.

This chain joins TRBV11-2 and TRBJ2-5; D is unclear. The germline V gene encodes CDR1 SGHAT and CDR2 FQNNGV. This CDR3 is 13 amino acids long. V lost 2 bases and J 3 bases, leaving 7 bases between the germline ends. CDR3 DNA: TGTGCCAGCAGCTTAAGTAGAAAAGAGACCCAGTACTTC. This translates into CASSLSRKETQYF.

The CDR3 sequence: CATGGALEQYF. CDR3 sequence (DNA): TGTGCCACCGGCGGAGCTCTCGAGCAGTACTTC. V and J are TRBV6-5 and TRBJ2-7; no clear D. There are 11 residues in the CDR3. Germline CDR1 is MNHEY and CDR2 is SVGAGI. V was cut by 10 bases and J by 6 bases, with 13 bases left in between.

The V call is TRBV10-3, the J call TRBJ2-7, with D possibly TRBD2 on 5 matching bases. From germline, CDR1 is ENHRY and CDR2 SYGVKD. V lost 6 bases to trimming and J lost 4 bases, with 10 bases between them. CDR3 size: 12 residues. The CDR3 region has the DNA TGTGCCATCAGCGAGGGCCTGTACGAGCAGTACTTC. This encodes CAISEGLYEQYF.

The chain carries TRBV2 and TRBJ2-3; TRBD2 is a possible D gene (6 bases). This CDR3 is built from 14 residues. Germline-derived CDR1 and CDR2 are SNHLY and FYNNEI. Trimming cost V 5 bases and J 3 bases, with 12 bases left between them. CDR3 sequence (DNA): TGTGCCAGCAGTCTACTAGGAGGGACAGATACGCAGTATTTT. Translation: CASSLLGGTDTQYF.

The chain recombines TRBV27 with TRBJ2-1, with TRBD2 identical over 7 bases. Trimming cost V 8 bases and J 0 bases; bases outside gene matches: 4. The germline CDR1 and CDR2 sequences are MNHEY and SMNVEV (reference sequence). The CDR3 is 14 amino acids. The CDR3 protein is CASGRGSSYNEQFF. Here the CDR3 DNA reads TGTGCCAGCGGACGCGGGAGCTCCTACAATGAGCAGTTCTTC.

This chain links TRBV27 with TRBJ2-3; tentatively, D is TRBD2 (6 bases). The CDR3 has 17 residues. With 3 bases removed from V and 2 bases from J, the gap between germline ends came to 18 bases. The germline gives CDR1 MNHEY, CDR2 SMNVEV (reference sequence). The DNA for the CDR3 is TGTGCCAGCAGTTTTACCCTGGGAGCGGGTGCCACAGATACGCAGTATTTT. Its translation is CASSFTLGAGATDTQYF.

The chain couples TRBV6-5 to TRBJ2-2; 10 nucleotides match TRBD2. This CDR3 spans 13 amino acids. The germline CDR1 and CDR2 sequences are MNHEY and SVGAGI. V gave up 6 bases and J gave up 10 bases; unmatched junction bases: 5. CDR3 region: CASRPAGGAELFF. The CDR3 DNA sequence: TGTGCCAGCAGACCAGCGGGAGGGGCGGAGCTGTTTTTT.

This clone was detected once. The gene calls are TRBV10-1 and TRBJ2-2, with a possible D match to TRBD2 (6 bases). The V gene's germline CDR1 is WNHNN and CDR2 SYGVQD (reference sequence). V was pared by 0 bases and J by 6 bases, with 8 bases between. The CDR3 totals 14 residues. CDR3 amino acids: CASSESRDAGELFF. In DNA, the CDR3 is TGCGCCAGCAGTGAGTCGCGGGACGCCGGGGAGCTGTTTTTT.

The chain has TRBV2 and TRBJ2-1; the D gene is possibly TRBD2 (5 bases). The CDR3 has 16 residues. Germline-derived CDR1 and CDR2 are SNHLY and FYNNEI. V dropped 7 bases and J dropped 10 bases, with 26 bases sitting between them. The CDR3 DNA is TGTGCCAGCACCGGCACACGGTCAACCCGGCCGGGGGAGCAGTTCTTC. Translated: CASTGTRSTRPGEQFF.

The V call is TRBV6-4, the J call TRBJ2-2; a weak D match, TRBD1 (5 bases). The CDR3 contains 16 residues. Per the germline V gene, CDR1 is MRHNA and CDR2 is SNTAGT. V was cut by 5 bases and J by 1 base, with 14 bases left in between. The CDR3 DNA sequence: TGTGCCAGCAGTCCCATATCGACAGTGAACACCGGGGAGCTGTTTTTT. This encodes CASSPISTVNTGELFF.

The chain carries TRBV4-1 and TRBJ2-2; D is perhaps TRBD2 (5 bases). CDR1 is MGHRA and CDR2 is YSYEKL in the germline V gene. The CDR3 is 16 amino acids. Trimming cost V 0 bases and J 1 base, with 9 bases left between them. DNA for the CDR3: TGCGCCAGCAGCCAAGAGAGCGGCTGGAACACCGGGGAGCTGTTTTTT. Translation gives CASSQESGWNTGELFF.

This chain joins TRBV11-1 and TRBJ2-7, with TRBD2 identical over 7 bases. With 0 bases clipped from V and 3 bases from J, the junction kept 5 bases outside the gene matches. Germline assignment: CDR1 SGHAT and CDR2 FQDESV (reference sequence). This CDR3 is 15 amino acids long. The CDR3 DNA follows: TGTGCCAGCAGCTTAGCGAGGGCTAGCGGCTACGAGCAGTACTTC. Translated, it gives CASSLARASGYEQYF. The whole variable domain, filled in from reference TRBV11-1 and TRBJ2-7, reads EAEVAQSPRYKITEKSQAVAFWCDPISGHATLYWYRQILGQGPELLVQFQDESVVDDSQLPKDRFSAERLKGVDSTLKIQPAELGDSAMYLCASSLARASGYEQYFGPGTRLTVT.

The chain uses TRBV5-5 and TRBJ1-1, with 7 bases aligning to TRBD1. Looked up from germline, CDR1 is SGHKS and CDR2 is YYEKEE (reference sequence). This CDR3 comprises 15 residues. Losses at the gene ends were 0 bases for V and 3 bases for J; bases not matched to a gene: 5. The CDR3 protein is CASSLGTDRDTEAFF. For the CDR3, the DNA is TGTGCCAGCAGCTTGGGGACTGACAGGGACACTGAAGCTTTCTTT.

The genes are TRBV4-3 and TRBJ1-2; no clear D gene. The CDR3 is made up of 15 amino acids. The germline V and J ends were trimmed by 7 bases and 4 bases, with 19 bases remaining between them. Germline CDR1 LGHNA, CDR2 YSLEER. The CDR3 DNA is TGCGCCAGCACCCCAAGATCAACGGGGATCTATGGCTACACCTTC. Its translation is CASTPRSTGIYGYTF.

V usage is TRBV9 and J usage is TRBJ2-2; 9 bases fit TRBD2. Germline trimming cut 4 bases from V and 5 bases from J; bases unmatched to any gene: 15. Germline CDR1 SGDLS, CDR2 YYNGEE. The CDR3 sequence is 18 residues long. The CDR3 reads CASSRGGGAGGKTGELFF. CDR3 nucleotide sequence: TGTGCCAGCAGCAGAGGAGGGGGAGCGGGAGGAAAAACCGGGGAGCTGTTTTTT.